A selection of T cell receptor beta chains follows, all from one sample in a study of spatial heterogeneity in lung cancer. MiXCR, applied by TCRdb to the 5' RACE reads, yields one record per CDR3 protein. The repertoire holds about 43,000 distinct CDR3 sequences, with approximately 22% as singletons. The input for sequencing was PBMCs, taken at follow-up. The source is a female donor with early-stage non-small cell lung cancer. Each CDR3 is given with its conserved first and last residue. D genes are given only for firm matches. Only part of the rows carry a size: once, few, many, or a class if the clone is expanded.

clone size,D gene,J gene,V gene,CDR3 protein,CDR3 DNA
-,-,TRBJ1-1,TRBV5-1,CASSLAVDTEAFF,TGCGCCAGCAGCTTGGCCGTAGACACTGAAGCTTTCTTT
-,-,TRBJ1-1,TRBV7-9,CASSLTTNTEAFF,TGTGCCAGCAGCTTAACCACGAACACTGAAGCTTTCTTT
-,TRBD2,TRBJ2-5,TRBV5-5,CASSSGGRETQYF,TGTGCCAGCAGCTCCGGGGGGAGAGAGACCCAGTACTTC
many,-,TRBJ2-4,TRBV10-2,CASSEFRGGGRNIQYF,TGCGCCAGCAGTGAGTTCCGAGGAGGGGGGAGAAACATTCAGTACTTC
-,TRBD1,TRBJ1-2,TRBV2,CASTRQGAAGYTF,TGTGCCAGCACCCGACAGGGGGCAGCGGGCTACACCTTC
-,-,TRBJ1-2,TRBV20-1,CSASLGWDYGYTF,TGCAGTGCTAGTTTGGGGTGGGATTATGGCTACACCTTC
-,TRBD2,TRBJ2-3,TRBV20-1,CSARDHAGGPSDTQYF,TGCAGTGCTAGAGATCATGCGGGAGGGCCCTCAGATACGCAGTATTTT
many,-,TRBJ2-6,TRBV7-9,CASSLDGGSSGANVLTF,TGTGCCAGCAGCCTCGATGGGGGGTCCTCTGGGGCCAACGTCCTGACTTTC
few,-,TRBJ2-2,TRBV19,CASSISTATGELFF,TGTGCCAGTAGTATTTCGACAGCGACGGGGGAGCTGTTTTTT
many,-,TRBJ2-3,TRBV11-2,CASSLRLHTDTQYF,TGTGCCAGCAGCTTAAGACTACACACAGATACGCAGTATTTT
many,-,TRBJ2-1,TRBV12-5,CASGSPGGGINNEQFF,TGTGCTAGTGGTTCCCCAGGGGGAGGGATCAACAATGAGCAGTTCTTC
few,TRBD2,TRBJ2-1,TRBV4-1,CASSQPGTSRNEQFF,TGCGCCAGCAGCCAACCCGGGACTAGCAGGAATGAGCAGTTCTTC
many,TRBD2,TRBJ2-3,TRBV10-3,CALGKGGRRADTQYF,TGTGCCCTCGGAAAGGGCGGGAGGCGGGCAGATACGCAGTATTTT
few,TRBD1,TRBJ1-1,TRBV29-1,CSASRQGTEAFF,TGCAGCGCATCAAGACAGGGAACTGAAGCTTTCTTT
-,-,TRBJ1-1,TRBV29-1,CSGIQGGGTEAFF,TGCAGCGGGATACAGGGAGGGGGAACTGAAGCTTTCTTT
-,-,TRBJ2-1,TRBV7-2,CASSLVGAVQSSYNEQFF,TGTGCCAGCAGCTTAGTGGGGGCGGTCCAGAGCTCCTACAATGAGCAGTTCTTC
-,-,TRBJ2-2,TRBV20-1,CSAGSATGELFF,TGCAGTGCGGGTTCGGCAACCGGGGAGCTGTTTTTT
-,-,TRBJ1-5,TRBV4-2,CASNPGESNQPQHF,TGTGCCAGCAATCCCGGCGAAAGCAATCAGCCCCAGCATTTT
many,-,TRBJ1-2,TRBV3-1,CASSLNYGYTF,TGTGCCAGCAGCCTTAACTATGGCTACACCTTC
once,-,TRBJ2-3,TRBV9,CASKGGSTDTQYF,TGTGCCAGCAAGGGGGGGAGTACAGATACGCAGTATTTT
once,-,TRBJ2-7,TRBV10-3,CAISEDAVSYEQYF,TGTGCCATCAGTGAGGACGCAGTAAGCTACGAGCAGTACTTC
many,-,TRBJ2-3,TRBV4-1,CASSQDQRHTQYF,TGCGCCAGCAGCCAAGATCAGCGGCATACGCAGTATTTT
once,-,TRBJ1-6,TRBV11-2,CASSTRAFFSPLHF,TGTGCCAGCAGCACCCGGGCCTTCTTTTCACCCCTCCACTTT
few,TRBD1,TRBJ1-2,TRBV7-2,CASSYRGTNYGYTF,TGTGCCAGCAGCTACAGGGGAACCAACTATGGCTACACCTTC
-,TRBD2,TRBJ2-3,TRBV6-5,CASSPFTGTSDTDTQYF,TGTGCCAGCAGTCCCTTCACCGGGACTAGCGACACAGATACGCAGTATTTT
many,-,TRBJ2-3,TRBV27,CASSFGGRIDTQYF,TGTGCCAGCAGTTTTGGAGGCAGGATAGATACGCAGTATTTT
hyperexpanded,-,TRBJ2-3,TRBV7-8,CASNRGETDTQYF,TGTGCCAGCAATAGGGGGGAGACAGATACGCAGTATTTT
-,TRBD1,TRBJ2-1,TRBV11-2,CASSPIRGPEQFF,TGTGCCAGCAGCCCGATTAGGGGGCCTGAGCAGTTCTTC
-,-,TRBJ2-5,TRBV4-1,CASSQLGTGLGETQYF,TGCGCCAGCAGCCAACTAGGGACGGGACTTGGGGAGACCCAGTACTTC
-,-,TRBJ1-6,TRBV29-1,CSVQAVGSPLHF,TGCAGCGTCCAAGCTGTCGGTTCACCCCTCCACTTT
-,-,TRBJ2-6,TRBV7-8,CASSLIRDGAGANVLTF,TGTGCCAGCAGCTTAATCCGGGACGGTGCCGGGGCCAACGTCCTGACTTTC
few,TRBD2,TRBJ2-1,TRBV15,CATSRGLAGGTEQFF,TGTGCCACCAGCAGAGGACTAGCGGGAGGTACGGAGCAGTTCTTC
few,-,TRBJ2-3,TRBV7-8,CASSLFDPQQPQYF,TGTGCCAGCAGCTTATTCGACCCCCAGCAACCGCAGTATTTT
few,-,TRBJ2-2,TRBV6-5,CASSISANTGELFF,TGTGCCAGCAGCATTAGCGCAAACACCGGGGAGCTGTTTTTT
-,TRBD2,TRBJ2-1,TRBV19,CASGEGARGHEQFF,TGTGCCAGTGGGGAGGGAGCTCGGGGCCATGAGCAGTTCTTC
few,TRBD1,TRBJ1-2,TRBV11-2,CASHRGMAGYTF,TGTGCCAGCCACAGGGGAATGGCTGGCTACACCTTC
few,TRBD2,TRBJ2-5,TRBV11-2,CASSLGLAGQETQYF,TGTGCCAGCAGCCTCGGACTAGCGGGCCAAGAGACCCAGTACTTC
few,-,TRBJ2-3,TRBV3-1,CASSQENLGDTQYF,TGTGCCAGCAGCCAAGAGAATCTAGGGGATACGCAGTATTTT
-,TRBD1,TRBJ1-1,TRBV7-2,CASSPRTGLEAEAFF,TGTGCCAGCAGCCCTCGGACAGGCCTTGAGGCTGAAGCTTTCTTT
few,-,TRBJ2-1,TRBV7-9,CASSLRDRYEQFF,TGTGCCAGCAGCCTCCGGGACCGCTATGAGCAGTTCTTC
-,-,TRBJ1-2,TRBV5-1,CASSLAPTDGYTF,TGCGCCAGCAGCTTGGCCCCCACAGATGGCTACACCTTC
-,-,TRBJ2-5,TRBV5-5,CASNSGRAQETQYF,TGTGCCAGCAATTCCGGCAGGGCACAAGAGACCCAGTACTTC
-,-,TRBJ1-5,TRBV24-1,CATSDSGNQPQHF,TGTGCCACCAGTGATTCGGGCAATCAGCCCCAGCATTTT
-,-,TRBJ1-1,TRBV12-3/TRBV12-4,CASREVGTEAFF,TGTGCCAGCAGGGAGGTCGGGACTGAAGCTTTCTTT
few,TRBD1,TRBJ1-1,TRBV4-1,CASSKRTGGDTEAFF,TGCGCCAGCAGCAAGAGGACAGGGGGCGACACTGAAGCTTTCTTT
many,-,TRBJ2-1,TRBV18,CASSQSGNEQFF,TGTGCCAGCTCACAGAGCGGGAATGAGCAGTTCTTC
few,-,TRBJ1-2,TRBV6-5,CASSSDHVYGYTF,TGTGCCAGCAGTTCTGACCATGTGTATGGCTACACCTTC
many,-,TRBJ2-2,TRBV3-1,CASSPGLPTNTGELFF,TGTGCCAGCAGCCCGGGACTTCCAACGAACACCGGGGAGCTGTTTTTT
once,-,TRBJ2-2,TRBV7-9,CASSVLIQAAGELFF,TGTGCCAGCAGCGTTCTTATTCAGGCTGCCGGGGAGCTGTTTTTT
-,-,TRBJ2-2,TRBV9,CASSTRDVNTGELFF,TGTGCCAGCAGCACGAGGGACGTGAACACCGGGGAGCTGTTTTTT
many,-,TRBJ2-4,TRBV19,CASSIGAGVAKNIQYF,TGTGCCAGTAGTATCGGGGCAGGGGTAGCCAAAAACATTCAGTACTTC
-,TRBD2,TRBJ2-1,TRBV7-8,CASSPAGGPVGEQFF,TGTGCCAGCAGCCCGGCGGGGGGGCCAGTCGGCGAGCAGTTCTTC
many,TRBD1,TRBJ1-5,TRBV7-2,CASSFRGTGQPQHF,TGTGCCAGCAGCTTCAGGGGGACGGGCCAGCCCCAGCATTTT
-,-,TRBJ2-7,TRBV12-3/TRBV12-4,CASSLATRYEQYF,TGTGCCAGCAGTTTAGCGACTAGATACGAGCAGTACTTC